Described below is a single T cell receptor beta chain sequence and its context. These data belong to a study of cytotoxic CD8 clonotypes in ibrutinib-treated CLL. Trimming removed 0 bases at V and 0 bases at J, with 21 bases between. CDR3 length: 19 residues. Looked up from germline, CDR1 is GTSNPN and CDR2 is SVGIG (reference sequence). Libraries were prepared by immunoSEQ multiplex PCR; TCRdb keeps only in-frame clonotypes and omits some of them. Of approximately 92,000 clones listed, approximately 71% are singletons. Material: PBMCs, obtained after 24 months of ibrutinib treatment. This clonotype originated in a human donor with chronic lymphocytic leukemia. This chain joins TRBV30 and TRBJ1-5; TRBD1 might be the D (5 bases). The CDR3 coding sequence is TGTGCCTGGAGTGTATTACGGACATCATATGGGGTTAGCAATCAGCCCCAGCATTTT. Its translation: CAWSVLRTSYGVSNQPQHF. Variable domain in full (rest from reference TRBV30 and TRBJ1-5): SQTIHQWPATLVQPVGSPLSLECTVEGTSNPNLYWYRQAAGRGLQLLFYSVGIGQISSEVPQNLSASRPQDRQFILSSKKLLLSDSGFYLCAWSVLRTSYGVSNQPQHFGDGTRLSIL.